Included here is one T cell receptor beta chain sequence, with context. This sample is part of a study of blood T cell repertoires in COVID-19. About the research overall: Italy, Spain and the United States were the sources of the convalescent and acute COVID-19 samples. PBMCs, B-cell-depleted T cells, or T cells provided the cDNA or gDNA that made up the material.

Germline V gene sequence: CDR1 SGHDT, CDR2 YYEEEE. With 4 bases removed from V and 3 bases from J, the gap between germline ends came to 13 bases. The CDR3 length is 15 residues. TCRdb's table, derived via immunoSEQ multiplex PCR, lists solely in-frame clones and lacks some. The sample records 95,000 to 120,000 clones, roughly 70% being singletons. The sample consisted of peripheral blood. This receptor was taken from a woman aged 40 to 50 with acute or convalescent COVID-19. The rearrangement links TRBV5-6 to TRBJ2-2, with a tentative D call TRBD2 (6 bases). The CDR3 nucleotides are TGTGCCAGCAGCCTCCAGACTAGTGACACCGGGGAGCTGTTTTTT. Translated: CASSLQTSDTGELFF.